The source of this T cell receptor (beta chain) is a study of Japanese encephalitis immunity and Zika vaccine responses (dated by TCRdb to about 2021). Broadly, across the study: Included participants received three 5.0 ug doses of alum-adjuvanted ZPIV at weeks 0, 4 and 28. Before ZPIV, approximately eleven participants got a single dose of YFV vaccine (YF-VAX), while 8 to 10 participants were flavivirus-naive. The study tested whether CD4 T cell responses to the Zika vaccine were shaped by prior Japanese encephalitis virus (JEV) or yellow fever virus (YFV) vaccination. The ZIKV peptides, 15-mers that overlapped by 11 residues, were chosen for containing NetMHCpan/NetMHCII-predicted epitopes with affinity below 50 nM. For TCR sequencing, six or seven representative participants were chosen from each pre-vaccination group, with samples at week 0 (after pre-vaccination, before ZPIV) and week 52. TCR repertoires from a few flavivirus-naive individuals were also analyzed at weeks 2, 6 and 52 after the start of ZPIV vaccination. Stimulations used ZIKV structural-protein peptide pools split into flavivirus-conserved and non-conserved sets, or JEV or YFV peptides matching the pre-vaccination. Two to three months ahead of the first ZPIV dose, about 12 participants were given JEV vaccine (IXIARO) as a two-dose regimen with the doses 28 days apart. Results the study describes overall, beyond this receptor: CD8 T cell responses of very low magnitude were detected against ZIKV peptide pools and were observed in only a few individuals. In JEV-pre-vaccinated donors, the repertoire richness of CD4 T cells responding to conserved ZIKV epitopes decreased significantly after ZPIV. Higher repertoire similarity across time-points and stimulations was observed in JEV-pre-vaccinated donors than in YFV-pre-vaccinated donors, indicating that more clonotypes were common to ZIKV and JEV stimulation. Peptide-pool deconvolution was not performed because of sample size limitations, and consequently the individual peptides driving cross-reactive responses were not identified. The samples grouped by participant and showed no similarity across individuals, which suggests that no public TCRs were detected. Rather than the whole vaccinated cohort, the analysis covered just a subset of trial participants, namely those who received three doses and had adequate samples.

This clonotype is judged medium-sized (0.01 to 0.1%). There are no base qualities to consult, and no much larger clone falls within one base. The library came from 5' RACE. TCRbeta libraries were pooled in proportion to their sorted cell numbers before sequencing. RNAzol RT was used to extract total RNA from the sorted cells, and cDNA was then synthesized using an oligo(dT) primer together with a template-switching oligo. The TCRbeta V-CDR3-J region was amplified by PCR with Kapa HiFi between a SMARTer oligo primer and a TCRbeta constant-region primer. Illumina adaptors and sample-specific index barcodes were added in a second PCR, with HighPrep bead cleanup and a Bioanalyzer check confirming a band of roughly 650 bp. Sequencing of the libraries was done on an Illumina MiSeq using 2x151 bp paired-end reads. The original methods were these. Reads were demultiplexed with an in-house Java program, and TCRbeta annotations were assigned and clonotypes were counted with MiXCR. Repertoire overlap was measured with Morisita-Horn indices from the R package vegan, along with UPGMA clustering and Circos plots of recurring clonotypes. Shannon diversity and richness were normalized to the highest possible value given the input cell numbers, yielding values from 0 to 1. MUSCLE was used to align CDR3beta sequences, SeqinR to compute distances, and R to plot multidimensional scaling. TCRdb handled the public reads itself, with Q25 trimming in fastp and clone calling in MiXCR, and kept productive beta chains. All rows with the same CDR3 protein become a single entry with the most common DNA and genes. The V and J calls and clone size are TCRdb's, not the authors'. This sample has hundreds of distinct CDR3 sequences in its table, and approximately 3.6% of those were observed once. The top ten clones comprise approximately 40% of the sample.

After labeling with CellTrace CFSE, PBMCs were cultured for about six days in RPMI containing about 7.6% human serum along with peptide pools, each at about 1 ug/mL. On a BD FACSAria, proliferating CD4 T cells were sorted without fixation as live CD56-CD19-CD16-CD3+CD4+ CFSE-low cells. Enrolled adults were healthy and seronegative for ZIKV, JEV, YFV, DENV and WNV by microneutralization screening. Samples were obtained from a phase 1, double-blinded, randomized, placebo-controlled trial of an alum-adjuvanted Zika purified-inactivated virus (ZPIV) vaccine. Peripheral blood mononuclear cells were isolated by standard procedure and stored frozen in liquid nitrogen until use. The sample here was antigen-activated CD4+ T cells from blood, cultured, taken during a Zika inactivated vaccine study. The clonotype originates from an adult man who received an inactivated Zika virus vaccine.

CDR3 reads: CASSQVKEESYGYTF. The nucleotides read TGCGCCAGCAGCCAAGTTAAAGAGGAGTCTTATGGCTACACCTTC. The chain links TRBV4-3 with TRBJ1-2; the D gene remains uncertain. Relative to germline, V is 1 base shorter and J is 5 bases shorter, with 14 bases between their ends. From its cysteine to its phenylalanine, the CDR3 spans 15 amino acids. Of the read, only the CDR3 DNA is kept; its 45 bases are in frame from base 1. From the germline V gene, CDR1 is LGHNA and CDR2 is YSLEER.